Below are 20 T cell receptor beta chains sequenced from a single sample in a study of CD8+ T cells in alopecia areata. Following RNA extraction, reverse transcription yielded cDNA that acted as the sequencing template. Clones were sequenced by immunoSEQ multiplex PCR, and TCRdb holds only the in-frame ones, with some missing. Of 130,000 to 150,000 clones listed, 80% to 90% are singletons. As for treatment: oral pan-JAK inhibitor, 5-10 mg twice daily. The sample consisted of CD8+ T cells sorted from blood, taken at week 4, from a patient treated with tofacitinib. The receptors originated from a human donor with alopecia areata.

This chain joins TRBV29-1 and TRBJ2-5; possibly TRBD1 for D (7 bases). Germline V CDR1 and CDR2: SQVTM, ANQGSEA. The V gene lost 8 bases and the J gene lost 5 bases, with 21 bases spanning the gap. This CDR3 region has 14 residues. The CDR3 reads CSSGQDYSGETQYF. The CDR3 DNA is TGCAGCTCCGGACAGGACTACTCGGGGGAGACCCAGTACTTC.

The V gene is TRBV2, the J gene TRBJ1-4; the D is unclear. Germline V gene sequence: CDR1 SNHLY, CDR2 FYNNEI. This CDR3 has 11 residues. V gave up 4 bases and J gave up 5 bases, with 2 bases separating them. The CDR3 nucleotides are TGTGCCAGCAGTGTCAATGAAAAACTGTTTTTT. It yields the protein CASSVNEKLFF.

This clone was recorded once. The CDR3 protein is CAISVGQRGVYSQETQYF. The CDR3 nucleotides read TGTGCCATCAGTGTCGGCCAGCGGGGGGTCTATAGTCAAGAGACCCAGTACTTC. V is TRBV10-3 and J is TRBJ2-5, with 9 bases matching TRBD2. The V segment lost 4 bases and the J segment 2 bases; nucleotides outside the gene matches: 14. The CDR3 contains 18 residues. Germline V gene lookup returns CDR1 ENHRY and CDR2 SYGVKD.

As for this clone: A junction end diverges from the germline sequence, so it may reflect a read error. The chain joins TRBV11-1 to TRBJ2-1; D is unclear. The CDR3 spans 13 residues. CDR1 and CDR2 (germline): SGHAT, FQDESV (reference sequence). In DNA, the CDR3 is TGTGCCAGCAGGGGTGGCTCCAACAATGAGCAGTTCTTC. Translated, it gives CASRGGSNNEQFF.

The chain uses TRBV29-1 and TRBJ1-1; maybe TRBD1 (5 bases). Trimming took 6 bases from V and 6 from J, leaving 14 bases between them. Germline-derived CDR1 and CDR2 are SQVTM and ANQGSEA. The CDR3 contains 12 residues. CDR3 amino acids: CSVRRDVPEAFF. The CDR3 DNA reads as TGCAGCGTCCGCAGGGATGTCCCTGAAGCTTTCTTT. Full variable domain (remainder filled in from reference TRBV29-1 and TRBJ1-1): SAVISQKPSRDICQRGTSLTIQCQVDSQVTMMFWYRQQPGQSLTLIATANQGSEATYESGFVIDKFPISRPNLTFSTLTVSNMSPEDSSIYLCSVRRDVPEAFFGQGTRLTVV.

This clone was detected only a few times. The chain combines TRBV19 with TRBJ2-7; the match to TRBD1 covers 7 bases. CDR1 and CDR2 from the germline V gene are LNHDA and SQIVND (reference sequence). The CDR3 consists of 14 residues. Trimming cost V 5 bases and J 2 bases; bases outside gene matches: 6. The CDR3, as DNA: TGTGCCAGTAGTCCCCGGGACAGTCCCTACGAGCAGTACTTC. Translated: CASSPRDSPYEQYF. The full variable domain, its missing parts supplied by reference TRBV19 and TRBJ2-7, is DGGITQSPKYLFRKEGQNVTLSCEQNLNHDAMYWYRQDPGQGLRLIYYSQIVNDFQKGDIAEGYSVSREKKESFPLTVTSAQKNPTAFYLCASSPRDSPYEQYFGPGTRLTVT.

V usage is TRBV6-1 and J usage is TRBJ1-2; TRBD1 aligns across 7 bases. V lost 4 bases to trimming and J lost 3 bases; unmatched junction nucleotides: 2. The CDR3 contains 13 residues. Looked up from germline, CDR1 is MNHNS and CDR2 is SASEGT. The CDR3, as DNA: TGTGCCAGCAGTGTTGACAGGGACTATGGCTACACCTTC. Encoded protein: CASSVDRDYGYTF.

This clone was detected only once. As DNA, the CDR3 is TGTGCCAGCAGGCTCTCGGGGACAAGGAGCTCCTACGAGCAGTACTTC. Protein sequence: CASRLSGTRSSYEQYF. The chain recombines TRBV7-8 with TRBJ2-7, with D perhaps matching TRBD1 (6 bases). CDR3 length: 16 residues. V lost 6 bases and J lost 0, with 18 bases in between. Germline loops: CDR1 SGHVS, CDR2 FQNEAQ.

The chain uses TRBV7-6 and TRBJ1-6; TRBD1 aligns across 7 bases. Germline lookup yields CDR1 SGHVS and CDR2 FNYEAQ. V shed 6 bases, J shed 5 bases, and the junction held 7 bases outside the gene matches. There are 15 residues in the CDR3. The CDR3, as DNA: TGTGCCAGCAGATCCGACAGGGATGATAATTCACCCCTCCACTTT. This sequence encodes CASRSDRDDNSPLHF.

The genes are TRBV7-3 and TRBJ2-3; D call uncertain. The CDR3 has 12 amino acids. V shed 2 bases and J shed 5 bases, with 5 bases lying between them. From germline, CDR1 is SGHTA and CDR2 FQGTGA. CDR3 residues: CASSLGRDTQYF. The CDR3 DNA sequence: TGTGCCAGCAGCTTAGGCAGAGATACGCAGTATTTT.

This chain joins TRBV9 and TRBJ2-7; TRBD2 agrees at 11 bases. V was clipped by 4 bases and J by 1 base; unmatched bases: 4. The CDR3 totals 15 residues. Germline V CDR1 and CDR2: SGDLS, YYNGEE. The CDR3 sequence is CASSLRTSGSYEQYF. CDR3 DNA: TGTGCCAGCAGCTTACGGACTAGCGGGTCCTACGAGCAGTACTTC. Full variable domain (outside the CDR3, taken from reference TRBV9 and TRBJ2-7): DSGVTQTPKHLITATGQRVTLRCSPRSGDLSVYWYQQSLDQGLQFLIQYYNGEERAKGNILERFSAQQFPDLHSELNLSSLELGDSALYFCASSLRTSGSYEQYFGPGTRLTVT.

This chain uses TRBV19 with TRBJ2-2, with D possibly TRBD1 on 5 matching bases. Germline V CDR1 and CDR2: LNHDA, SQIVND (reference sequence). The CDR3 covers 15 residues. V lost 5 bases to trimming and J lost 4 bases, with 14 bases between them. Here the CDR3 DNA reads TGTGCCAGTAGTCGTGACGTGGGGCTCACCGGGGAGCTGTTTTTT. This codes for CASSRDVGLTGELFF.

This sequence joins TRBV5-1 and TRBJ1-1, with 9 bases matching TRBD1. The CDR3 spans 14 residues. Trimming cost V 3 bases and J 5 bases; bases outside gene matches: 5. Germline CDR1 reads SGHRS; CDR2 reads YFSETQ. The CDR3 DNA is TGCGCCAGCAGCTCAGGACAGGGGTTGACTGAAGCTTTCTTT. The encoded protein is CASSSGQGLTEAFF.

This chain connects TRBV5-1 to TRBJ2-7; D might be TRBD1 (6 bases). Trimming took 4 bases from V and 6 from J, leaving 14 bases between them. The CDR3 consists of 13 residues. Germline-derived CDR1 and CDR2 are SGHRS and YFSETQ. The DNA for the CDR3 is TGCGCCAGCAGCCCGGACAGCCCCACCGAGCAGTACTTC. Its translation: CASSPDSPTEQYF.

V usage is TRBV9 and J usage is TRBJ2-2; 8 nucleotides agree with TRBD2. Germline V gene data show CDR1 as SGDLS and CDR2 as YYNGEE. This CDR3 has 17 residues. The V gene end was trimmed by 3 bases and the J gene end by 2 bases; junction bases not matched to a gene: 9. CDR3 DNA: TGTGCCAGCAGCGCCCTCCACCTAGCGGGCAACACCGGGGAGCTGTTTTTT. Translation: CASSALHLAGNTGELFF.

This clone was observed once. V is TRBV5-1 and J is TRBJ2-5; tentatively, D is TRBD2 (6 bases). The germline CDR1 and CDR2 sequences are SGHRS and YFSETQ. V was cut by 6 bases and J by 2 bases, with 17 bases left in between. The CDR3 extends over 15 amino acids. In nucleotides, the CDR3 is TGCGCCAGCACCCCATATGGGGCGGGGCAAGAGACCCAGTACTTC. Encoded protein: CASTPYGAGQETQYF.

The gene calls are TRBV10-2 and TRBJ2-7; 13 positions agree with TRBD2. The CDR3 is 15 amino acids. From germline, CDR1 is WSHSY and CDR2 SAAADI. V shed 7 bases and J 5 bases; nucleotides not matched to a gene: 8. The CDR3 DNA reads TGCGCCAGCACTTCACTAGCGGGGGGGTTCAACGAGCAGTACTTC. Translated, it gives CASTSLAGGFNEQYF.

The rearrangement uses TRBV25-1 and TRBJ1-5; 7 bases map to TRBD1. Germline loops: CDR1 MGHDK, CDR2 SYGVNS. This CDR3 is built from 14 residues. Unmatched junction bases numbered 4, after V lost 3 bases and J lost 5 bases. Here the CDR3 DNA reads TGTGCCAGCAGTGAGGGACAGACCGATCAGCCCCAGCATTTT. Its protein is CASSEGQTDQPQHF.

This sequence joins TRBV28 and TRBJ2-1, with a possible D match to TRBD1 (5 bases). Deletions cut 3 bases from V and 2 bases from J, with 11 bases between. The CDR3 runs to 15 residues. Germline CDR1 is MDHEN and CDR2 is SYDVKM. CDR3 sequence (DNA): TGTGCCAGCAGTTTCCCGGACATCACCTACAATGAGCAGTTCTTC. Translation: CASSFPDITYNEQFF. Full variable domain (missing parts from reference TRBV28 and TRBJ2-1): DVKVTQSSRYLVKRTGEKVFLECVQDMDHENMFWYRQDPGLGLRLIYFSYDVKMKEKGDIPEGYSVSREKKERFSLILESASTNQTSMYLCASSFPDITYNEQFFGPGTRLTVL.

The chain is built from TRBV4-1 and TRBJ2-5; 11 bases match TRBD1. V lost 4 bases and J lost 4; bases outside the gene matches: 5. Germline V gene lookup returns CDR1 MGHRA and CDR2 YSYEKL. The CDR3 is 15 amino acids. The CDR3 loop is CASSLGQGVGETQYF. The CDR3, as DNA: TGCGCCAGCAGCCTGGGACAGGGGGTAGGAGAGACCCAGTACTTC.